The subject of this entry is one T cell receptor (beta chain). Its antigen is currently not known. Base qualities were left out, and no much larger clone turns up one base away. The sample's time point label is to be understood as: peak reinfection, 3 to 8 weeks after reinfection detection. The sorted cells were sequenced directly ex vivo, without any in vitro expansion ahead of TCR sequencing. The donors, who were people who inject drugs, were enrolled in the Montreal Acute Hepatitis C Cohort Study (HEPCO) in Canada. As controls, total naive CD8 T cells, sorted as viable CD3+ CD8+ CD45RO-, were obtained from a couple of donors at each of the three reinfection time points. Before sorting, cryopreserved peripheral blood mononuclear cells were thawed and CD8 T cells were purified from those thawed cells. CD8 T cells were enriched by negative selection with the MACS CD8+ T cell Isolation Kit. Cells were sorted on a BD FACSAria II sorter using FACSDiva software, and FlowJo was used for data analysis.

This sample is part of a study of memory CD8 T cells in hepatitis C reinfection (dated by TCRdb to 2016 to 2017). At the level of the whole study: Two consecutive HCV infections were spontaneously resolved by three donors, whereas a primary infection was cleared by two donors who then became chronically infected after reinfection. HCV reinfection was defined as a positive HCV RNA test following two negative tests taken at least 60 days apart. Peak reinfection samples were taken from 3 to 8 weeks after reinfection was detected. In roughly 5 donors, the study followed the TCR beta repertoire of virus-specific CD8 T cells over time through an HCV reinfection episode. Between about 2008 and 2012, 5 or 6 reinfection cases with stored pre-reinfection samples were identified. In the reinfection study, participants who had resolved a prior HCV infection were followed every 3 months. The peak reinfection time point was selected on the basis of previously published longitudinal tetramer+ CD8 T cell frequency data. What the work shows at the level of the full study, not this receptor alone: Because only five or six donors were included, definitive conclusions about public clonotypes linked to secondary clearance were beyond the reach of the study.

The library was built by means of the immunoSEQ multiplex PCR assay. Genomic DNA was extracted from sorted cells, and the TCR beta V, D and J regions were sequenced by Adaptive Biotechnologies' automated high-throughput method. A two-step, bias-controlled multiplex PCR was used to amplify the CDR3 regions. Amplified TCR beta libraries were sequenced on an Illumina instrument. The authors processed their data as follows. Demultiplexed reads were processed to reduce amplification and sequencing bias, and the IMGT database was used to assign CDR3 sequences to gene families. ImmunoSEQ software version 2.0 was used to analyze repertoire data. Clonotype lists were filtered to remove out-of-frame sequences and sequences containing stop codons in the CDR3. Any clonotype with a frequency under 0.01% was left out, since that frequency corresponded to less than one cell. To get richness, observed richness was divided by input cell number, while evenness came from dividing Shannon entropy by log observed richness. Repertoire diversity and similarity between time points were quantified using Simpson diversity and Morisita-Horn overlap indices. Each clonotype was placed into one of four groups: dominant (>1%), sub-dominant (0.5-0.99%), low abundance (0.1-0.49%) or lowest abundance (<0.1%). A germline index was derived by subtracting total nucleotide additions from total CDR3 length and dividing the result by total CDR3 length. TCRdb's version of the immuneACCESS table is confined to in-frame rearrangements and falls short of the full clone set. An unresolved V gene accounts for under half of the shortfall where checked; the remainder is of unknown origin. D and trimming come from the DNA, and the V and J calls and clone size come from that table. The sample contains 35,000 to 55,000 clones, 85% to 90% of them found a single time. The ten largest make up approximately 1.2% of the sample.

Per the germline V gene, MNHNS is the CDR1 and SASEGT is the CDR2. There are 16 amino acids in the CDR3, from cysteine to phenylalanine inclusive. Only CDR3 DNA is held: 48 bases, read in frame from base 1. The junction shows trimming of 2 bases on V and 5 bases on J, and the gene matches do not reach 5 bases of it. The TCR comes from a man between 18 and 35 years old with hepatitis C virus infection. The material sequenced was naive CD8+ T cells sorted from blood. The sample's cell subset or site label is to be understood as: total naive CD8+CD45RO- T cells. The chain couples TRBV6-1 to TRBJ2-3, with 12 bases in between that match TRBD1. Here is the DNA: TGTGCCAGCAGTGAATTTTGGGACAGGGGGCAAGATACGCAGTATTTT. The translation is CASSEFWDRGQDTQYF.